This section outlines one T cell receptor (beta chain) sequence together with its context. Its cognate antigen is unknown. The germline CDR1 and CDR2 sequences are MNHEY and SVGAGI. With 5 bases removed from V and 8 bases from J, the gap between germline ends came to 15 bases. This CDR3 contains 14 residues. This sample is drawn from a study of cytomegalovirus exposure and HLA in healthy donors. PCR involved 60 Vbeta and 13 Jbeta primers. Profiled with immunoSEQ multiplex PCR; TCRdb holds only in-frame clones, not every one. The top ten clones hold over 0.65% of a sample with under 130,000 clones, about 16% of them seen once. Study results and caveats: Many donors carried some public TCRs, although rarity characterized most TCR sequences. The authors reported that TCR beta sequences could predict HLA-A and HLA-B alleles. These predictions were accurate for most subjects in the first cohort.

The sequence derives from a female donor in good health and CMV-seronegative. The sequenced sample consisted of PBMCs. The chain couples TRBV6-5 to TRBJ1-4; D uncertain. CDR3 DNA: TGTGCCAGCAGTAGCACCGGGATGGGCGAAAAACTGTTTTTT. Its translation: CASSSTGMGEKLFF.